The 13 T cell receptor beta chains below all came from one sample that was sequenced in a study of blood T cell repertoires in COVID-19. Profiling relied on immunoSEQ multiplex PCR, and the TCRdb table lists in-frame clones only, not all of them. The sample consists of about 100,000 clones, roughly 87% of them appearing once. Material for sequencing was peripheral blood. Receptors were obtained from a man younger than 40 in a cohort sampled during active COVID-19.

The chain links TRBV7-9 to TRBJ2-7; D may be TRBD2 (6 bases). The V end was cut by 0 bases, the J end by 4 bases, with 13 bases between. Per the germline V gene, CDR1 is SEHNR and CDR2 is FQNEAQ (reference sequence). The CDR3 runs to 15 residues. The CDR3 sequence: CASSLASGGAYEQYF. The CDR3 DNA reads as TGTGCCAGCAGCTTAGCGTCCGGGGGAGCGTACGAGCAGTACTTC. Full variable domain (rest looked up from reference TRBV7-9 and TRBJ2-7): DTGVSQNPRHKITKRGQNVTFRCDPISEHNRLYWYRQTLGQGPEFLTYFQNEAQLEKSRLLSDRFSAERPKGSFSTLEIQRTEQGDSAMYLCASSLASGGAYEQYFGPGTRLTVT.

Comment on this clone: The same CDR3 is also encoded by other DNA sequences in this sample. The chain couples TRBV6-5 to TRBJ1-6; the match to TRBD1 covers 8 bases. V shed 0 bases and J 7 bases; nucleotides not matched to a gene: 5. This CDR3 has 16 residues. Per germline, CDR1 MNHEY and CDR2 SVGAGI. CDR3 nucleotides: TGTGCCAGCAGTTACTCCCGACAGGGGTTGAATTCACCCCTCCACTTT. Protein: CASSYSRQGLNSPLHF.

The J gene is TRBJ1-3, the V gene TRBV9, with TRBD1 identical over 8 bases. CDR3 length: 14 residues. After removal of 1 base from V and 4 bases from J, the junction contained 1 base not matched to a gene. Germline V gene data show CDR1 as SGDLS and CDR2 as YYNGEE. The CDR3 DNA sequence: TGTGCCAGCAGCGTACAGGGGGCGGGAAACACCATATATTTT. Translated, it gives CASSVQGAGNTIYF.

The V gene is TRBV19, the J gene TRBJ1-5; 7 bases fit TRBD1. The CDR3 extends over 13 amino acids. V lost 9 bases, J lost 4 bases, and 6 bases stayed unmatched. Germline V gene data show CDR1 as LNHDA and CDR2 as SQIVND (reference sequence). Here the CDR3 reads CASLGQANQPQHF. DNA of the CDR3: TGTGCCAGCCTAGGACAGGCGAATCAGCCCCAGCATTTT.

CDR3 in DNA: TGTGCCAGCAGCCTCAACCAGGGGAACACTGAAGCTTTCTTT. It yields the protein CASSLNQGNTEAFF. This sequence joins TRBV7-9 and TRBJ1-1; maybe TRBD1 (5 bases). Germline V gene data show CDR1 as SEHNR and CDR2 as FQNEAQ (reference sequence). This CDR3 has 14 amino acids. V was cut by 5 bases and J by 1 base, with 11 bases left in between.

The chain couples TRBV6-6 to TRBJ1-1; 11 bases match TRBD1. Per germline, CDR1 MNHNY and CDR2 SVGAGI (reference sequence). This CDR3 spans 14 amino acids. J gave up 3 bases and V 5 bases, and 2 bases lay outside the gene matches. Written as DNA, the CDR3 is TGTGCCAGCAGTGGACAGGGGGCCTACACTGAAGCTTTCTTT. The encoded protein is CASSGQGAYTEAFF.

The chain employs TRBV7-8 and TRBJ1-1; D ambiguous. The CDR3 extends over 13 amino acids. V was pared by 4 bases and J by 2 bases, with 8 bases between. CDR1 is SGHVS and CDR2 is FQNEAQ in the germline V gene. DNA for the CDR3: TGTGCCAGCAGCTACATCAGAAACACTGAAGCTTTCTTT. Its translation: CASSYIRNTEAFF.

The rearrangement links TRBV2 to TRBJ1-5, with TRBD1 matching over 8 bases. Per the germline V gene, CDR1 is SNHLY and CDR2 is FYNNEI. The CDR3 contains 17 residues. Trimming took 6 bases from V and 0 from J; bases not matched to a gene: 10. The CDR3 nucleotides are TGTGCCAGCAGGGCTCGGGACAGGTTCTATAGCAATCAGCCCCAGCATTTT. It codes for CASRARDRFYSNQPQHF.

The V gene is TRBV7-9, the J gene TRBJ2-2; no definite D call. V was cut by 4 bases and J by 3 bases, with 12 bases left in between. Germline V gene lookup returns CDR1 SEHNR and CDR2 FQNEAQ (reference sequence). The CDR3 has 15 residues. CDR3 nucleotide sequence: TGTGCCAGCAGCTCCCGGCTAGGAGACACCGGGGAGCTGTTTTTT. Translation gives CASSSRLGDTGELFF.

The V and J genes are TRBV5-1 and TRBJ2-3, with D unresolved. CDR1 SGHRS and CDR2 YFSETQ come from the germline V gene. This CDR3 is 13 amino acids long. Trimming pared 2 bases from V and 4 bases from J, leaving 8 bases between. In nucleotides, the CDR3 is TGCGCCAGCAGCTTCTATGGGCCAGATACGCAGTATTTT. As protein: CASSFYGPDTQYF.

The V and J genes are TRBV19 and TRBJ2-7; 7 bases fit TRBD1. This CDR3 spans 13 amino acids. The V and J ends lost 7 bases and 1 base, in that order; junction bases with no gene match: 4. CDR1 and CDR2 (germline): LNHDA, SQIVND (reference sequence). CDR3 DNA: TGTGCCAGTAAACCACAGGGGTCCTACGAGCAGTACTTC. As protein: CASKPQGSYEQYF.

The chain recombines TRBV15 with TRBJ1-1; D possibly corresponds to TRBD1 (5 bases). Trimming left V 5 bases short and J 4 bases short, with 20 bases between. From germline, CDR1 is LNHNV and CDR2 YYDKDF (reference sequence). The CDR3 sequence is 16 residues long. The CDR3 nucleotides are TGTGCCACCAGCGGGGCTCGGTGGGCGTCGGGCACTGAAGCTTTCTTT. Protein product: CATSGARWASGTEAFF.

This clone came up a few times. Other DNA sequences in the sample encode the same CDR3. This chain's CDR3 is CASSIGASGAYNEQFF. As DNA, the CDR3 is TGTGCCAGTAGTATAGGGGCTAGCGGGGCCTACAATGAGCAGTTCTTC. The chain is built from TRBV19 and TRBJ2-1, with 9 nucleotides matching TRBD2. Germline assignment: CDR1 LNHDA and CDR2 SQIVND (reference sequence). This CDR3 has 16 residues. The V segment lost 1 base and the J segment 2 bases; nucleotides outside the gene matches: 3.